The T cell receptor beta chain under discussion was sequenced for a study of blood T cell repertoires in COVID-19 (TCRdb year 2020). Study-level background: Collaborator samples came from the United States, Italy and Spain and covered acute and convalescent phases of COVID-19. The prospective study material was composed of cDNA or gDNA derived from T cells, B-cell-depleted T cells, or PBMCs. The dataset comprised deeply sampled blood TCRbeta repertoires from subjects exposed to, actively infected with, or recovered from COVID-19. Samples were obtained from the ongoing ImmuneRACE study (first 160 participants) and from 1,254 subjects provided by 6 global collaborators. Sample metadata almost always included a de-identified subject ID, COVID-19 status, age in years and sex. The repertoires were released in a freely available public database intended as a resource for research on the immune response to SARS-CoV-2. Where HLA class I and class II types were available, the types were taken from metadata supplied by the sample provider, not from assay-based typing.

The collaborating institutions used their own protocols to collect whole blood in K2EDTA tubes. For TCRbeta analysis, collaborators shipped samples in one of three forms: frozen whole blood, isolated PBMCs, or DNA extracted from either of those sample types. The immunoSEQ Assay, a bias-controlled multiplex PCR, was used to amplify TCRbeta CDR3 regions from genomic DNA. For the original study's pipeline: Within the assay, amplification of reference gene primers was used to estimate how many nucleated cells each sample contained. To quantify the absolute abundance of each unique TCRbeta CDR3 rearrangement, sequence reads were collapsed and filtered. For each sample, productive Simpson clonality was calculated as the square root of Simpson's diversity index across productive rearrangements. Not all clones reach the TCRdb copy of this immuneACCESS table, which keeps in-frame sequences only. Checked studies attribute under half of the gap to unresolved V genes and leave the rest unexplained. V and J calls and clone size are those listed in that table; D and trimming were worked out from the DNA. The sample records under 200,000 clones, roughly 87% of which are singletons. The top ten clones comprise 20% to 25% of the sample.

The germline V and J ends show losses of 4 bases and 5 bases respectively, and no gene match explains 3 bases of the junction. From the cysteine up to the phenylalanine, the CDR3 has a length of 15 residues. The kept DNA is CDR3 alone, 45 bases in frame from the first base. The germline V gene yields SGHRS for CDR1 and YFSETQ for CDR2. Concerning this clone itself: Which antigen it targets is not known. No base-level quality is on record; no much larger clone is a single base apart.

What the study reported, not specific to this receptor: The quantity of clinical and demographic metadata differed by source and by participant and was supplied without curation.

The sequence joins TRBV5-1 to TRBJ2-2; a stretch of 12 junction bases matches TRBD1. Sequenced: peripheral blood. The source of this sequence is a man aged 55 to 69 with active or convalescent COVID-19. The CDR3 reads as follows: CASSRGQGATGELFF. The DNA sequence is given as TGCGCCAGCAGCCGGGGACAGGGGGCAACCGGGGAGCTGTTTTTT.